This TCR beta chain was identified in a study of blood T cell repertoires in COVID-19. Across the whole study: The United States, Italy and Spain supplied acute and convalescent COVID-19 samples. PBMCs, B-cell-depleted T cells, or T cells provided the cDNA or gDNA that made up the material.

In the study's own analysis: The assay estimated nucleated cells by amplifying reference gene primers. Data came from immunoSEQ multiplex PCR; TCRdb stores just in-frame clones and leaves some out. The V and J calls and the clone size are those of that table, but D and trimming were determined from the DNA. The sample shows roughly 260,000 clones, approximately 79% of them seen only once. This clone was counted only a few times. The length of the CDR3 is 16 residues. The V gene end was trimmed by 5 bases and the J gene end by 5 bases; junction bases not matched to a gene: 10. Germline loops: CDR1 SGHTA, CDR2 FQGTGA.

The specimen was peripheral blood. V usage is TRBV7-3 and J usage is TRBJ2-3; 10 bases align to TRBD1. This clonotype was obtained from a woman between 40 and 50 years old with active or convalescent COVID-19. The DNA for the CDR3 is TGTGCCAGCAGCCCCTCACCGACAGGGGGCAGAGATACGCAGTATTTT. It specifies CASSPSPTGGRDTQYF.